Here is one TCR beta chain with its context. The CDR3 covers 16 residues. Trimming removed 2 bases at V and 2 bases at J, with 13 bases between. Germline V gives CDR1 SGHTA, CDR2 FQGNSA. MiXCR was run by TCRdb on the RT-PCR reads, yielding one entry per CDR3 protein. The table includes more than 550,000 distinct CDR3 sequences, approximately 15% detected once. The chain joins TRBV7-2 to TRBJ1-5; D may be TRBD1 (5 bases). This receptor was identified in a female donor in good health, serving as a healthy control. The specimen was memory CD4+ T cells from blood. The CDR3 coding sequence is TGTGCCAGCAGCTTAAGCGGGGCCGGAGGCAATCAGCCCCAGCATTTT. This encodes CASSLSGAGGNQPQHF.